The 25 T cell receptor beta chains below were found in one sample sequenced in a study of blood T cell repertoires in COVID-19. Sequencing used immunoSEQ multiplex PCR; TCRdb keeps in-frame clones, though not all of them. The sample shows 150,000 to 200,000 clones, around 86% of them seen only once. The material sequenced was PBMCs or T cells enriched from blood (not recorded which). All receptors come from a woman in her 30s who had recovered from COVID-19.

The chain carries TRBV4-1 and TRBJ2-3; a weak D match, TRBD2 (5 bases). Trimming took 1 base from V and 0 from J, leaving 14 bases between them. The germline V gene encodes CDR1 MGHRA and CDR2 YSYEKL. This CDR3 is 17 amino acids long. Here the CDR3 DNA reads TGCGCCAGCAGCCAAGGAGGCGGGTGGACTAGCACAGATACGCAGTATTTT. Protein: CASSQGGGWTSTDTQYF.

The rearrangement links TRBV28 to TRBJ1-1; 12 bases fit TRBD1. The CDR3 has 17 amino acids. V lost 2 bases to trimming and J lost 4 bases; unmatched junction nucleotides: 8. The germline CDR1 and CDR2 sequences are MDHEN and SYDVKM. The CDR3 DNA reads TGTGCCAGCAGTTTAGGGGACAGGGGGCTTTCGGGCACTGAAGCTTTCTTT. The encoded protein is CASSLGDRGLSGTEAFF.

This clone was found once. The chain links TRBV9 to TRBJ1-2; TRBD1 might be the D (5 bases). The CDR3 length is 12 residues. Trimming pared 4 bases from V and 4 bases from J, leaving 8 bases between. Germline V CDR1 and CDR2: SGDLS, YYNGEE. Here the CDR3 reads CASSTTAYGYTF. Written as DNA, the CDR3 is TGTGCCAGCAGCACGACAGCCTATGGCTACACCTTC. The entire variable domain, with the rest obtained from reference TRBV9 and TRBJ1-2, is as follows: DSGVTQTPKHLITATGQRVTLRCSPRSGDLSVYWYQQSLDQGLQFLIQYYNGEERAKGNILERFSAQQFPDLHSELNLSSLELGDSALYFCASSTTAYGYTFGSGTRLTVV.

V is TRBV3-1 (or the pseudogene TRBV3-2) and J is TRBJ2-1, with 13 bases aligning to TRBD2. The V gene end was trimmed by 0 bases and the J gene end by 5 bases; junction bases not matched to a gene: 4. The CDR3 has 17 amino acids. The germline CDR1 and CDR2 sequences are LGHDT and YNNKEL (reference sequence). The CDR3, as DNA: TGTGCCAGCAGCCAAGATTCCGGGACTAGCGGGGACAATGAGCAGTTCTTC. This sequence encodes CASSQDSGTSGDNEQFF.

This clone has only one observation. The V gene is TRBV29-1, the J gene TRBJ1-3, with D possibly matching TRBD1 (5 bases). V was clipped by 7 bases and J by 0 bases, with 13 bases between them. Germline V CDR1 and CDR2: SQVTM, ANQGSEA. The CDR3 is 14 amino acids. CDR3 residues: CSAEGAHSGNTIYF. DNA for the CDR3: TGCAGCGCCGAAGGGGCCCACTCTGGAAACACCATATATTTT.

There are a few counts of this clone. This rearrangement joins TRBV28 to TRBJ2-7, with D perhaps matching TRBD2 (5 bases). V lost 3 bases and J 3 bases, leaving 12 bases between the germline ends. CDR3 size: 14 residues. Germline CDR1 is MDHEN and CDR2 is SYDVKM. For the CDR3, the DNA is TGTGCCAGCAGTTTCCGGAGCGAGGGCTACGAGCAGTACTTC. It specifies CASSFRSEGYEQYF.

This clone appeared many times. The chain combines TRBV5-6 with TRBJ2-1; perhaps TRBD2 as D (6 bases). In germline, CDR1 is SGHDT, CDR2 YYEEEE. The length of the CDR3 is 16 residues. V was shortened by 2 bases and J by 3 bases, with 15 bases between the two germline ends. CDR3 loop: CASSFLLGGVYNEQFF. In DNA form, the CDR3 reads TGTGCCAGCAGCTTTCTCCTGGGGGGAGTCTACAATGAGCAGTTCTTC.

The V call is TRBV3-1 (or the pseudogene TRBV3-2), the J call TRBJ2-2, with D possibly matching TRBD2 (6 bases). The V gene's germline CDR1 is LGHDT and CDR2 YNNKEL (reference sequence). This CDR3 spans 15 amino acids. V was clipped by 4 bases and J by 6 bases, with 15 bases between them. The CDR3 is CASSPRVGEAGELFF. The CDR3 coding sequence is TGTGCCAGCAGCCCCAGGGTTGGGGAGGCCGGGGAGCTGTTTTTT.

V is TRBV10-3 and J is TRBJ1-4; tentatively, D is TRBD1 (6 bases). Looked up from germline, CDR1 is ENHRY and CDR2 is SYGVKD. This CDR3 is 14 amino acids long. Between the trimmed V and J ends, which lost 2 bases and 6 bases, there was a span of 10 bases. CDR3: CAISERGGHEKLFF. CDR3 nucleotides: TGTGCCATCAGTGAGAGGGGGGGTCATGAAAAACTGTTTTTT.

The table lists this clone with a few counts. Here the CDR3 DNA reads TGTGCCAGCAGTTTTCCGCGACTAGCGGCCAACTCCTACGAGCAGTACTTC. As protein: CASSFPRLAANSYEQYF. V and J are TRBV28 and TRBJ2-7, with TRBD2 identical over 9 bases. CDR3 length equals 17 residues. V dropped 3 bases and J dropped 0; count of bases not matched to a gene: 9. CDR1 is MDHEN, CDR2 SYDVKM, per germline.

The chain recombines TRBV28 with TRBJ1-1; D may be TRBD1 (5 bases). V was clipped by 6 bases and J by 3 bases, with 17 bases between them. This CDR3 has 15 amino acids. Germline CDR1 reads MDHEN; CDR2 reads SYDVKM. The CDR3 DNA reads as TGTGCCAGCAGCACAACAGGACGTCTGGACACTGAAGCTTTCTTT. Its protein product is CASSTTGRLDTEAFF.

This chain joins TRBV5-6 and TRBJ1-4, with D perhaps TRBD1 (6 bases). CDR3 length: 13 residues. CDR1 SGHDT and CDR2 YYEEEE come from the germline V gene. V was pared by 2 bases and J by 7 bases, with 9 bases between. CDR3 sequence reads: CASSLTGSEKLFF. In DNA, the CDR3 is TGTGCCAGCAGCTTAACAGGGTCTGAAAAACTGTTTTTT.

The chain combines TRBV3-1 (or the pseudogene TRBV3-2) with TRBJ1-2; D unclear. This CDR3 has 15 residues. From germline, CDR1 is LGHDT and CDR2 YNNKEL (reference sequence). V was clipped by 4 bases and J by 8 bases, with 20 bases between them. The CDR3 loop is CASSPVVVGREGYTF. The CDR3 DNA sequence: TGTGCCAGCAGCCCAGTCGTCGTGGGCCGGGAAGGCTACACCTTC.

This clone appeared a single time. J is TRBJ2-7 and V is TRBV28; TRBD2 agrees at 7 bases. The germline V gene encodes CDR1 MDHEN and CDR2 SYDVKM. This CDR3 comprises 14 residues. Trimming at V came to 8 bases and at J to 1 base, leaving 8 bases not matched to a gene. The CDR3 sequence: CASLASGESYEQYF. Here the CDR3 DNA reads TGTGCCAGCCTCGCTAGCGGTGAGTCCTACGAGCAGTACTTC.

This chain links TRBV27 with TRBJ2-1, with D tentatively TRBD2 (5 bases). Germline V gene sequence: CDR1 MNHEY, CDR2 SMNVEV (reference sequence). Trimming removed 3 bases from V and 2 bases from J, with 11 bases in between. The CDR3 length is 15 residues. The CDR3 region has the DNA TGTGCCAGCAGTTTCTCGAGCGGCCCCTACAATGAGCAGTTCTTC. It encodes CASSFSSGPYNEQFF.

The CDR3 DNA reads as TGTGCCAGCAGTACCGACATTAATTATCAGCCCCAGCATTTT. Protein product: CASSTDINYQPQHF. The V call is TRBV27, the J call TRBJ1-5; D is unclear. The V gene lost 5 bases and the J gene lost 5 bases, with 13 bases spanning the gap. The length of the CDR3 is 14 residues. CDR1 MNHEY and CDR2 SMNVEV come from the germline V gene (reference sequence).

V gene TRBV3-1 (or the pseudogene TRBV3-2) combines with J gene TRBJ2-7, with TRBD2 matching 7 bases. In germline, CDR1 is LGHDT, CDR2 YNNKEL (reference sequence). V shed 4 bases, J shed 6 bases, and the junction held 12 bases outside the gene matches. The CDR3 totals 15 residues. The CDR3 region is CASSRTPGEGGEQYF. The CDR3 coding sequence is TGTGCCAGCAGCCGAACCCCCGGGGAGGGAGGCGAGCAGTACTTC.

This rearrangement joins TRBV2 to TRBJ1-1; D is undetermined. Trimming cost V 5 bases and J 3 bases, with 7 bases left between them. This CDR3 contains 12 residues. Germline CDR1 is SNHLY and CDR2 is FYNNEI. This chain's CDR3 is CASSSSDTEAFF. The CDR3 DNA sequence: TGTGCCAGCAGTAGTAGCGACACTGAAGCTTTCTTT.

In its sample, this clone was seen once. In DNA form, the CDR3 reads TGTGCCAGTAGAGGCCTCGGGGACACTGAAGCTTTCTTT. Protein sequence: CASRGLGDTEAFF. The chain is built from TRBV19 and TRBJ1-1, with unresolved D. This CDR3 spans 13 amino acids. Germline CDR1 LNHDA, CDR2 SQIVND (reference sequence). V was cut by 6 bases and J by 3 bases, with 11 bases left in between.

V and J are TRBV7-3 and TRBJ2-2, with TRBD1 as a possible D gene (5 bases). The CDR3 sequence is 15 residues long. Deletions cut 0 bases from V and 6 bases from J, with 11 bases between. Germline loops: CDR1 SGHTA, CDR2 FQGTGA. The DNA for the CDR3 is TGTGCCAGCAGCTTAACCAGGGATTCCCCCGGGGAGCTGTTTTTT. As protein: CASSLTRDSPGELFF.

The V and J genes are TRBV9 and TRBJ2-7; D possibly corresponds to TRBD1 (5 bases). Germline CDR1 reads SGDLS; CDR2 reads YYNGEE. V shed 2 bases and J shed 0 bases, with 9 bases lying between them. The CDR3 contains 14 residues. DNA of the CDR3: TGTGCCAGCAGCGTCAGGGCAGGCTCCTACGAGCAGTACTTC. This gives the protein CASSVRAGSYEQYF.

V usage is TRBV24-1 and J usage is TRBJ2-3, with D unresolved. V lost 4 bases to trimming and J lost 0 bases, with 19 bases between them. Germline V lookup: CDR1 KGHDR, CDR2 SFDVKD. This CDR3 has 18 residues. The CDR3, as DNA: TGTGCCACCAGTGAGAGTGCAAGACTTGTACCTAGCACAGATACGCAGTATTTT. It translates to CATSESARLVPSTDTQYF.

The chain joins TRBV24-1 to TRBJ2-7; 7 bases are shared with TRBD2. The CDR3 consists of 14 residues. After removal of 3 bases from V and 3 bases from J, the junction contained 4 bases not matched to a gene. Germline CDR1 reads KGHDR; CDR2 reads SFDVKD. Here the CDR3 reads CATSDPRGSYEQYF. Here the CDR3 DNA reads TGTGCCACCAGTGATCCCCGCGGGAGCTACGAGCAGTACTTC.

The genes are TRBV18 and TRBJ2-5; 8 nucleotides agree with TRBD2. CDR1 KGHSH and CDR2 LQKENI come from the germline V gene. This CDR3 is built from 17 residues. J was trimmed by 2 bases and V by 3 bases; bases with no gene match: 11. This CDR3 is CASSPPGSGRGQETQYF. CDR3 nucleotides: TGTGCCAGCTCACCCCCTGGGAGCGGGAGAGGGCAAGAGACCCAGTACTTC.

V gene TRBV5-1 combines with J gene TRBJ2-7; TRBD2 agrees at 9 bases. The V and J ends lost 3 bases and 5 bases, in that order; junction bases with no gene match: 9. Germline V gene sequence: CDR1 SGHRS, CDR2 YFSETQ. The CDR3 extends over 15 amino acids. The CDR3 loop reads CASSSGLAGVDEQYF. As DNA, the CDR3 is TGCGCCAGCAGCTCGGGACTAGCAGGGGTGGACGAGCAGTACTTC.